A single sample gave rise to the 10 T cell receptor beta chains below, sequenced in a study of shared clonotypes between healthy human individuals. It was CD45RO-negative cells, positively selected for CCR7, that made up naive CD8 cells, with terminally differentiated effector memory CD45RA+ cells excluded. Sequencing was performed with immunoSEQ multiplex PCR; in TCRdb, only in-frame clones are kept and a portion is missing. The data contain some 630,000 clones, about 96% of them singletons. The source material was naive CD8+ T cells sorted from blood. These receptors all stem from a woman aged 25 to 39 in good health.

This chain links TRBV9 with TRBJ2-1; tentative D call: TRBD2 (6 bases). Trimming removed 6 bases from V and 6 bases from J, with 16 bases in between. This CDR3 has 14 residues. Germline assignment: CDR1 SGDLS and CDR2 YYNGEE. CDR3 in DNA: TGTGCCAGCACGAATACGGTAGCGGTCAATGAGCAGTTCTTC. Amino acids: CASTNTVAVNEQFF.

The CDR3 DNA reads as TGTGCCAGCAGCGCCTACAGGGGGAGCAATCAGCCCCAGCATTTT. It specifies CASSAYRGSNQPQHF. The genes are TRBV9 and TRBJ1-5, with TRBD1 identical over 8 bases. The trim removed 3 bases at V and 1 base at J, leaving 3 bases unmatched. There are 15 residues in the CDR3. Germline loops: CDR1 SGDLS, CDR2 YYNGEE.

This sequence joins TRBV5-6 and TRBJ2-7; 10 nucleotides match TRBD1. Germline CDR1 SGHDT, CDR2 YYEEEE. Trimming removed 4 bases from V and 2 bases from J; junction bases left unmatched: 3. The CDR3 is 14 residues long. The CDR3 loop is CASSLGTGAYEQYF. CDR3 in DNA: TGTGCCAGCAGCCTCGGGACAGGGGCCTACGAGCAGTACTTC.

V is TRBV6-5 and J is TRBJ1-1, with TRBD1 matching over 9 bases. J was trimmed by 5 bases and V by 8 bases; bases with no gene match: 12. This CDR3 comprises 15 residues. The germline V gene has CDR1 MNHEY and CDR2 SVGAGI. CDR3 loop: CASRCETGGDTEAFF. The CDR3, as DNA: TGTGCCAGCCGTTGCGAAACAGGGGGCGATACTGAAGCTTTCTTT.

CDR3 amino acids: CASSVPRAGWNEQFF. CDR3 nucleotides: TGTGCCAGCAGTGTCCCCCGAGCGGGGTGGAATGAGCAGTTCTTC. The rearrangement uses TRBV6-1 and TRBJ2-1; 7 nucleotides agree with TRBD2. In germline, CDR1 is MNHNS, CDR2 SASEGT. This CDR3 contains 15 residues. The junction had 10 bases not matched to a gene; V was cut back by 4 bases and J by 7 bases.

This chain links TRBV19 with TRBJ2-7; D is uncertain. Germline assignment: CDR1 LNHDA and CDR2 SQIVND (reference sequence). The length of the CDR3 is 15 residues. Between the trimmed V and J ends, which lost 2 bases and 2 bases, there was a span of 13 bases. The CDR3 here is CASSISVAATYEQYF. CDR3 coding DNA: TGTGCCAGTAGTATATCAGTAGCCGCAACCTACGAGCAGTACTTC.

The CDR3 DNA reads TGCAGCGTTCACGGTCACCGACAGGGGGCGGGTATCACAGATACGCAGTATTTT. Its translation is CSVHGHRQGAGITDTQYF. V usage is TRBV29-1 and J usage is TRBJ2-3; 10 bases are shared with TRBD1. This CDR3 is built from 18 residues. Looked up from germline, CDR1 is SQVTM and CDR2 is ANQGSEA. J gave up 2 bases and V 5 bases, and 16 bases lay outside the gene matches.

As concerns this clone: The same CDR3 is also encoded by other DNA sequences in this sample. This sequence joins TRBV5-4 and TRBJ2-7; D is ambiguous. V was trimmed by 3 bases and J by 3 bases, leaving 4 bases between them. This CDR3 comprises 11 residues. Germline values: CDR1 SGHNT, CDR2 YYREEE (reference sequence). The CDR3 loop is CASSSGYEQYF. CDR3 sequence (DNA): TGTGCCAGCAGCTCCGGCTACGAGCAGTACTTC.

V and J are TRBV21-1 and TRBJ2-7. TRBV21-1 represents a pseudogene. The CDR3 loop spans 15 amino acids. This CDR3 is CASSKVGSPTYEQYF. In DNA, the CDR3 is TGTGCCAGCAGCAAAGTGGGTTCTCCTACCTACGAGCAGTACTTC.

The chain uses TRBV9 and TRBJ1-5; TRBD1 matches at 8 bases. Losses at the gene ends were 0 bases for V and 6 bases for J; bases not matched to a gene: 5. This CDR3 is built from 15 residues. CDR1 SGDLS and CDR2 YYNGEE come from the germline V gene. CDR3 loop: CASSVGSGGGQPQHF. CDR3 bases: TGTGCCAGCAGCGTAGGATCAGGGGGCGGTCAGCCCCAGCATTTT.